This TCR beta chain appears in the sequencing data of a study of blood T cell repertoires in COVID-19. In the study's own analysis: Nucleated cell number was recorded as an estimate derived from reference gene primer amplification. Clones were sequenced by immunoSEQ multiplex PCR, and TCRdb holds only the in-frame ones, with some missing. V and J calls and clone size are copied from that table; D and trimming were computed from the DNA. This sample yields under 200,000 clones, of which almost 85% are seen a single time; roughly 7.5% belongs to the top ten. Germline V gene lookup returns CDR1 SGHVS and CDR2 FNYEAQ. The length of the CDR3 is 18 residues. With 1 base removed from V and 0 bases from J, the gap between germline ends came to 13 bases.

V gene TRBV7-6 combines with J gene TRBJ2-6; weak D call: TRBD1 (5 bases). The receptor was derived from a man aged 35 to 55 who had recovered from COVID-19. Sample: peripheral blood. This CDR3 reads CASSLVGWGNSGANVLTF. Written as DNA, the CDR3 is TGTGCCAGCAGCTTAGTAGGCTGGGGCAACTCTGGGGCCAACGTCCTGACTTTC.